This record looks at one T cell receptor beta chain sequence and its context. What it binds is not known. Oncomine TCR Beta short-read sequencing was applied to DNA from cultured CD4+ T cells. Genomic DNA was isolated from CD4+ T cells that had been cultured. One entry per CDR3 protein, called by TCRdb with MiXCR from the PCR reads. The table shows 14,000 to 15,000 distinct CDR3 sequences, with about 48% occurring only once. This sample stems from a study of vaccination and CD4 T cells after COVID-19. About the research overall: Cells were stimulated with overlapping spike peptides from SARS-CoV-2, HCoV-NL63, HCoV-OC43 and HCoV-229E.

Germline CDR1 is KGHDR and CDR2 is SFDVKD. V was shortened by 8 bases and J by 4 bases, with 10 bases between the two germline ends. The CDR3 has 12 amino acids. Stated treatment: approximately 10-day PBMC culture with coronavirus spike peptide pools or control peptides (ViraFEST assay). IL-2 (around 10 IU/ml) and peptide pools (roughly 10 ug/ml) were added to cultures of approximately 2 million PBMCs per well. The TCR comes from a human donor who had recovered from COVID-19. Sequencing was carried out using CD4+ T cells from blood, cultured in vitro. The chain recombines TRBV24-1 with TRBJ1-1; D gene ambiguous. CDR3 residues: CATMGLGTEAFF. CDR3 DNA sequence: TGTGCCACCATGGGCTTGGGCACTGAAGCTTTCTTT.